This T cell receptor beta chain is from a study of blood T cell repertoires in COVID-19. The table came from immunoSEQ multiplex PCR; TCRdb's copy has only in-frame clones and leaves some out. The sample carries 170,000 or so clones, over 90% recorded once. CDR1 and CDR2 from the germline V gene are GTSNPN and SVGIG (reference sequence). The CDR3 is 12 residues long. The V end was cut by 1 base, the J end by 4 bases, with 5 bases between. The sequenced sample consisted of peripheral blood. This TCR derives from a man aged 45 to 65 with acute or convalescent COVID-19. This chain uses TRBV30 with TRBJ1-3, with no clear D. DNA for the CDR3: TGTGCCTGGAGTGATGAGGGAAACACCATATATTTT. Translating gives CAWSDEGNTIYF.